This T cell receptor beta chain emerged from a study of blood T cells in healthy people across ages. Comment on this clonotype: Antigen: not known.

Germline V gives CDR1 SQVTM, CDR2 ANQGSEA. Trimming pared 3 bases from V and 1 base from J, leaving 14 bases between. This CDR3 is 15 amino acids long. A sample-barcoded 5' primer and a J-beta primer mix were used in a second PCR of about 6 to 12 cycles. TCRdb used MiXCR to reprocess the 5' RACE reads, holding one entry per CDR3 protein. The table includes roughly 860,000 distinct CDR3 sequences, 62% detected once. Study findings and constraints: Investigators viewed diversity estimates from one million T cells as underestimates, the study reported.

The chain combines TRBV29-1 with TRBJ2-3, with D perhaps matching TRBD2 (5 bases). This TCR derives from a man between 25 and 39 years old in good health. Material: blood. CDR3 sequence (DNA): TGCAGCGTTGACTACGGGGAAAGGGGCACAGATACGCAGTATTTT. This translates into CSVDYGERGTDTQYF.